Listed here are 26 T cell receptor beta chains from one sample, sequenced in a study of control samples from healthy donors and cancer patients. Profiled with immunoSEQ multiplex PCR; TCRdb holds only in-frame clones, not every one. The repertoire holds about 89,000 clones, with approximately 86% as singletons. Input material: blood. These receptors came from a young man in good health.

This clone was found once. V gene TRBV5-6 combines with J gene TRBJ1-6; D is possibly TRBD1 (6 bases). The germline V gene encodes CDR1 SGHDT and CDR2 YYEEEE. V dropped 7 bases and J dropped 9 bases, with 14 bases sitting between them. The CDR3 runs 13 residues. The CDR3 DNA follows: TGTGCCAGCTCGCCGGGGGGCGGTTCACCCCTCCACTTT. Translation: CASSPGGGSPLHF.

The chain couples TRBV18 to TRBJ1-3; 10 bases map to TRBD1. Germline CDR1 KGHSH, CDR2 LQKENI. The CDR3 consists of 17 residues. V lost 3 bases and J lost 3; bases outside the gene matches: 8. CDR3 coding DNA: TGTGCCAGCTCACCGACCGGGACAGGGGATTTTGGAAACACCATATATTTT. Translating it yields CASSPTGTGDFGNTIYF. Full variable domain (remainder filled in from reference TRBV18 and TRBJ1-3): NAGVMQNPRHLVRRRGQEARLRCSPMKGHSHVYWYRQLPEEGLKFMVYLQKENIIDESGMPKERFSAEFPKEGPSILRIQQVVRGDSAAYFCASSPTGTGDFGNTIYFGEGSWLTVV.

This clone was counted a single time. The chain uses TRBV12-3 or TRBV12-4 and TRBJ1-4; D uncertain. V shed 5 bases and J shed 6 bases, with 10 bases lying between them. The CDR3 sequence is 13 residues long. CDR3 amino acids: CASSRDSDEKLFF. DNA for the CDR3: TGTGCCAGCAGTCGAGATTCTGATGAAAAACTGTTTTTT.

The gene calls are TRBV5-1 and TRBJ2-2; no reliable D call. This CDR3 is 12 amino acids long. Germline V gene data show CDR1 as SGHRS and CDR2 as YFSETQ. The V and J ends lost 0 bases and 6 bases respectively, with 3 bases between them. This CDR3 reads CASSLAPGELFF. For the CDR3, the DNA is TGCGCCAGCAGCTTGGCCCCCGGGGAGCTGTTTTTT.

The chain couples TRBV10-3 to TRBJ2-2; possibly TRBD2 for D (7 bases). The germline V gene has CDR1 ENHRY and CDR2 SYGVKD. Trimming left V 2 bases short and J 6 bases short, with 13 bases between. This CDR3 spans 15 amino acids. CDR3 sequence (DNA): TGTGCCATCAGTGAGGGGGGGGCCCCGGCCGGGGAGCTGTTTTTT. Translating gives CAISEGGAPAGELFF.

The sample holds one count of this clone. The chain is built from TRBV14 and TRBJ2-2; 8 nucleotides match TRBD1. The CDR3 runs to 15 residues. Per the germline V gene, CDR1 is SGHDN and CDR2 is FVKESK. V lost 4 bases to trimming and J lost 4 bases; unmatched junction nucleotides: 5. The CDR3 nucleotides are TGTGCCAGCAGCCTCTGGACAGGGAGCACCGGGGAGCTGTTTTTT. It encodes CASSLWTGSTGELFF. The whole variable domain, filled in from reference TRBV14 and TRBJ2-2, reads EAGVTQFPSHSVIEKGQTVTLRCDPISGHDNLYWYRRVMGKEIKFLLHFVKESKQDESGMPNNRFLAERTGGTYSTLKVQPAELEDSGVYFCASSLWTGSTGELFFGEGSRLTVL.

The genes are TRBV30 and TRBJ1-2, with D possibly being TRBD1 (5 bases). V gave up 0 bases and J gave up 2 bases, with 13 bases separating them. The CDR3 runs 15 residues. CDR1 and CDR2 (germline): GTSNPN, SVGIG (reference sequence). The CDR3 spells CAWSVGHSRNYGYTF. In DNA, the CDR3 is TGTGCCTGGAGTGTTGGACACTCTCGGAACTATGGCTACACCTTC.

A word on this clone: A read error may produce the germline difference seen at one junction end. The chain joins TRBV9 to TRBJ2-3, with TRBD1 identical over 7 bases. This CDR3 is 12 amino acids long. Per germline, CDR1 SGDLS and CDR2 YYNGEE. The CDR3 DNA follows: TGTGCCAGCAGCGGAGAGAGGGGGCCCTCCTTTTTT. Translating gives CASSGERGPSFF.

CDR3 in DNA: TGCAGCGTTGATTTACACAGGGGGTCCTATGGCTACACCTTC. Translating it yields CSVDLHRGSYGYTF. The V call is TRBV29-1, the J call TRBJ1-2; 8 nucleotides agree with TRBD1. Germline V CDR1 and CDR2: SQVTM, ANQGSEA. V shed 3 bases and J 4 bases; nucleotides not matched to a gene: 7. The length of the CDR3 is 14 residues.

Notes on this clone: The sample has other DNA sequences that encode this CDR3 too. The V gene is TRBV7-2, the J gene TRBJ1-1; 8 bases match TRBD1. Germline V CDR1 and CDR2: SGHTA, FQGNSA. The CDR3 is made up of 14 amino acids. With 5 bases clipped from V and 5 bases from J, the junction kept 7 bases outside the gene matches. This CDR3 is CASSTPGGWTEAFF. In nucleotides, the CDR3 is TGTGCCAGCAGCACACCAGGGGGCTGGACTGAAGCTTTCTTT.

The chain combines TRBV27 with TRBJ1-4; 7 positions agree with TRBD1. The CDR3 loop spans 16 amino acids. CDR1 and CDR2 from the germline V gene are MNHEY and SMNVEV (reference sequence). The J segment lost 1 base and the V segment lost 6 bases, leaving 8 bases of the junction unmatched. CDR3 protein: CASRLPNRGTNEKLFF. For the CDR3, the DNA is TGTGCCAGCAGGCTCCCGAACAGGGGAACTAATGAAAAACTGTTTTTT. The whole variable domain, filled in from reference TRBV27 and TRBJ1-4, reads EAQVTQNPRYLITVTGKKLTVTCSQNMNHEYMSWYRQDPGLGLRQIYYSMNVEVTDKGDVPEGYKVSRKEKRNFPLILESPSPNQTSLYFCASRLPNRGTNEKLFFGSGTQLSVL.

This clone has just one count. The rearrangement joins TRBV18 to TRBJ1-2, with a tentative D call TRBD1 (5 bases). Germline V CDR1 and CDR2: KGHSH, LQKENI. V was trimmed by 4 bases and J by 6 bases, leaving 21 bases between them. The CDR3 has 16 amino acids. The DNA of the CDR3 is TGTGCCAGCTCACTCAGCTCAGGGCCCTCTGGGGATGGCTACACCTTC. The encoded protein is CASSLSSGPSGDGYTF.

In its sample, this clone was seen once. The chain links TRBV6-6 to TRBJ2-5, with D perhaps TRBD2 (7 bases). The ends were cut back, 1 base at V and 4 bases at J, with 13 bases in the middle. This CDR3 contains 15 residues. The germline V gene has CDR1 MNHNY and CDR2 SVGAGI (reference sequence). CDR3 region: CASSYLLRGAETQYF. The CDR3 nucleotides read TGTGCCAGCAGTTACTTGCTACGGGGGGCAGAGACCCAGTACTTC.

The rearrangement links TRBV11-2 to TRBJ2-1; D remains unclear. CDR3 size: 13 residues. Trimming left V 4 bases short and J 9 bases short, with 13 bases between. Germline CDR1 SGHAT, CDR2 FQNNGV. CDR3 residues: CASSSHILIEQFF. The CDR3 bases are TGTGCCAGCAGCTCCCACATCCTTATTGAGCAGTTCTTC.

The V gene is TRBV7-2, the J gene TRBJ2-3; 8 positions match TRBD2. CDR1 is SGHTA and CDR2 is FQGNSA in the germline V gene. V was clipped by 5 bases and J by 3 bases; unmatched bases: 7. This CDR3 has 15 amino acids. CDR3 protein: CASSLRGGGTDTQYF. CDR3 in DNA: TGTGCCAGCAGCCTACGGGGGGGCGGGACAGATACGCAGTATTTT.

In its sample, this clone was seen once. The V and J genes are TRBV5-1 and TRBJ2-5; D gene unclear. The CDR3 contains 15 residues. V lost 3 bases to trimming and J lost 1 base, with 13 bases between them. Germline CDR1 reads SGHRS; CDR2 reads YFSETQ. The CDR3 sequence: CASSSHFNPQETQYF. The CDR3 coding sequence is TGCGCCAGCAGCTCTCACTTTAACCCCCAAGAGACCCAGTACTTC.

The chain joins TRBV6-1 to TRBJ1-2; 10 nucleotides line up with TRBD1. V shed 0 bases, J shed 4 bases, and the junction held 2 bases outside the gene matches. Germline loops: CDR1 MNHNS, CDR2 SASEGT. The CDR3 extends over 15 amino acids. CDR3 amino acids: CASSEATGGAYGYTF. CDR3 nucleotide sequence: TGTGCCAGCAGTGAAGCGACAGGGGGCGCCTATGGCTACACCTTC.

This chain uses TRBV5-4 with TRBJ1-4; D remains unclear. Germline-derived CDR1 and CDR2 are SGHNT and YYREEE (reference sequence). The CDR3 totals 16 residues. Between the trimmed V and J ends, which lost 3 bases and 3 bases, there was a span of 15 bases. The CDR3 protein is CASSSDPGLANEKLFF. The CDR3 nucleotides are TGTGCCAGCAGCTCCGACCCCGGGCTTGCTAATGAAAAACTGTTTTTT.

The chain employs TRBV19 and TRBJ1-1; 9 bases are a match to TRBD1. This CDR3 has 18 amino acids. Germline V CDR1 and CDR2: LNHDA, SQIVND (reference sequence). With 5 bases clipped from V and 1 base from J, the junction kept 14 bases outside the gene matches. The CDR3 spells CASSLRPGTGYENTEAFF. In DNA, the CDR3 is TGTGCCAGTAGTCTACGTCCCGGGACAGGGTATGAGAACACTGAAGCTTTCTTT.

CDR3 sequence: CASSNRQNTEAFF. The CDR3 DNA follows: TGTGCCAGTAGTAACAGGCAAAACACTGAAGCTTTCTTT. The rearrangement uses TRBV19 and TRBJ1-1, with TRBD1 as a possible D gene (5 bases). CDR1 LNHDA and CDR2 SQIVND come from the germline V gene (reference sequence). Trimming cost V 4 bases and J 2 bases, with 8 bases left between them. The CDR3 is 13 amino acids.

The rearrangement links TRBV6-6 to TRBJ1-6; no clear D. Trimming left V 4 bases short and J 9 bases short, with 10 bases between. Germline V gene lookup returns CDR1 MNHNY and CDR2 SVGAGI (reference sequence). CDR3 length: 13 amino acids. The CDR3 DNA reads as TGTGCCAGCAGTTTGGACCTTTTTTCACCCCTCCACTTT. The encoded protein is CASSLDLFSPLHF.

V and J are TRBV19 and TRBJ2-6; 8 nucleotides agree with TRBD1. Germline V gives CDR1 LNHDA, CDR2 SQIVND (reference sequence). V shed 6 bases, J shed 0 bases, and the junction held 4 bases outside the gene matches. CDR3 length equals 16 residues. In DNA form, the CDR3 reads TGTGCCAGTAGCAGGGGGCGGGCCTCTGGGGCCAACGTCCTGACTTTC. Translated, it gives CASSRGRASGANVLTF.

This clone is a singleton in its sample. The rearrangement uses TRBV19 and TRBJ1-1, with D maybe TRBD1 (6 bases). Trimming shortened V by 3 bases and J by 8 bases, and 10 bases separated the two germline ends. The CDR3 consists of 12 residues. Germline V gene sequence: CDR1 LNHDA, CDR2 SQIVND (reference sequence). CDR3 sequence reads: CASSMLGTEAFF. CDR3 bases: TGTGCCAGTAGTATGCTCGGGACAGAAGCTTTCTTT.

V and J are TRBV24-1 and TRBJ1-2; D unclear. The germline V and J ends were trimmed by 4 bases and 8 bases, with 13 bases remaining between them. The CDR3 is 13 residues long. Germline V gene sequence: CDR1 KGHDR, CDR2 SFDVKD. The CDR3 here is CATSDPDDQGYTF. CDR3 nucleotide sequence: TGTGCCACCAGTGACCCCGATGATCAAGGCTACACCTTC.

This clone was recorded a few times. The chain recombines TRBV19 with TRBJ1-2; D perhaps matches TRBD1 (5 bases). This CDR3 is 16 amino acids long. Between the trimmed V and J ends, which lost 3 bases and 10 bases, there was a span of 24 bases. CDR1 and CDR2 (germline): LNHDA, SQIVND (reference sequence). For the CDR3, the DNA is TGTGCCAGTAGTATGACGGTTCGGGGCAGGGACCGCGACTACACCTTC. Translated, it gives CASSMTVRGRDRDYTF.

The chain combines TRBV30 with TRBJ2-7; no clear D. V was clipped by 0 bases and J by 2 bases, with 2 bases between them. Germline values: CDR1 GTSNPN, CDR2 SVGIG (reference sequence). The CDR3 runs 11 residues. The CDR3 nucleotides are TGTGCCTGGAGTGTCACCTACGAGCAGTACTTC. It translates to CAWSVTYEQYF.